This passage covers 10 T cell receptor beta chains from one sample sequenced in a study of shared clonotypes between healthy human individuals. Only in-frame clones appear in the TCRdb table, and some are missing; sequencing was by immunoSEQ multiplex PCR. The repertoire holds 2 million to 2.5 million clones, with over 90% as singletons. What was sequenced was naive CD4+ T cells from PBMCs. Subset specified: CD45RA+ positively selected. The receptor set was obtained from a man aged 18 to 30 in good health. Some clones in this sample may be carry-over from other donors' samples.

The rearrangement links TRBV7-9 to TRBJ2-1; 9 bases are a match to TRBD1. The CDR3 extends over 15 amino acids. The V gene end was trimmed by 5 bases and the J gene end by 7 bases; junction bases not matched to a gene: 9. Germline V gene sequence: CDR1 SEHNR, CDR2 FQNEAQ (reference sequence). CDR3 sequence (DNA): TGTGCCAGCAGCCCAGAGACAGGGGGACCTAATGAGCAGTTCTTC. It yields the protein CASSPETGGPNEQFF.

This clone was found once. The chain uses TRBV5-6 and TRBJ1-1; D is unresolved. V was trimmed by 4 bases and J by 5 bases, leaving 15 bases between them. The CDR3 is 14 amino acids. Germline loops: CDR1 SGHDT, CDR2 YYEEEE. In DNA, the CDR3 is TGTGCCAGCAGCCTGAGGCCGGGAAGTACTGAAGCTTTCTTT. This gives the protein CASSLRPGSTEAFF. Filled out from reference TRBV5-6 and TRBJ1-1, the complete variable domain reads DAGVTQSPTHLIKTRGQQVTLRCSPKSGHDTVSWYQQALGQGPQFIFQYYEEEERQRGNFPDRFSGHQFPNYSSELNVNALLLGDSALYLCASSLRPGSTEAFFGQGTRLTVV.

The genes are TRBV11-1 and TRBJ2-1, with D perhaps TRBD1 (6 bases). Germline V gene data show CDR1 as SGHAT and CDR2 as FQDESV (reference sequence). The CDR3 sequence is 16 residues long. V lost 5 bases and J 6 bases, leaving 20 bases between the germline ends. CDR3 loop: CASSPLDRLGVNEQFF. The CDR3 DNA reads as TGTGCCAGCAGCCCATTAGACAGGCTTGGGGTCAATGAGCAGTTCTTC.

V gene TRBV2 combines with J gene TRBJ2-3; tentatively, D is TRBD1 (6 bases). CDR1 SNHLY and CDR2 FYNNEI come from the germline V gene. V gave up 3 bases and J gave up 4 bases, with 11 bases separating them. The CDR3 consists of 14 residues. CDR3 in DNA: TGTGCCAGCAGTGAGTTGTGGACAGCAGATACGCAGTATTTT. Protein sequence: CASSELWTADTQYF.

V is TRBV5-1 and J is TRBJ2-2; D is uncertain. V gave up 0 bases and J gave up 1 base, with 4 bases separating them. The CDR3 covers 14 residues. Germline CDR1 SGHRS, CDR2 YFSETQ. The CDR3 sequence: CASSLAKNTGELFF. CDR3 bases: TGCGCCAGCAGCTTGGCCAAGAACACCGGGGAGCTGTTTTTT.

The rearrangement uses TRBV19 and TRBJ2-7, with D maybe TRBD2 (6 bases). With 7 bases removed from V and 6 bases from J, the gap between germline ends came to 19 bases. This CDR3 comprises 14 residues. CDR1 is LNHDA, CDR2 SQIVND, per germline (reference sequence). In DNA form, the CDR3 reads TGTGCCAGTACCCTACAACCTAGGAGGGGCGAGCAGTACTTC. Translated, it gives CASTLQPRRGEQYF.

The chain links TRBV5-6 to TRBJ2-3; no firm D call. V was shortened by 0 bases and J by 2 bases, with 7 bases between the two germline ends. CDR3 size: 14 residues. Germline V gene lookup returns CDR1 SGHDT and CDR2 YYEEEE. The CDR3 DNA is TGTGCCAGCAGCTTGGATTCCTACACAGATACGCAGTATTTT. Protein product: CASSLDSYTDTQYF.

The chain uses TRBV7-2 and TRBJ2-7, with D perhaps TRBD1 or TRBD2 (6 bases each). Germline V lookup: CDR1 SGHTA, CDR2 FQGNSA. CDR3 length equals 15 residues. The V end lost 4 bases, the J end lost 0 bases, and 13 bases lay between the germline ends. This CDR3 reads CASSSAGHHSYEQYF. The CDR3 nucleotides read TGTGCCAGCAGCTCTGCGGGACACCACTCCTACGAGCAGTACTTC.

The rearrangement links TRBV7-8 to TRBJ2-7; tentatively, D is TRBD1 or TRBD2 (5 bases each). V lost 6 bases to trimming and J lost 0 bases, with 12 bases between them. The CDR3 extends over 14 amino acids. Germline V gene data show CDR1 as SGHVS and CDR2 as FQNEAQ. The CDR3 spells CASSTGATSYEQYF. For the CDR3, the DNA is TGTGCCAGCAGTACCGGGGCCACCTCCTACGAGCAGTACTTC.

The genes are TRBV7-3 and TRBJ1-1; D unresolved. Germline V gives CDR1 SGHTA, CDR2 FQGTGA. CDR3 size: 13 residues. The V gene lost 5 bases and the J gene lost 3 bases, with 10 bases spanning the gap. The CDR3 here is CASSPYPDTEAFF. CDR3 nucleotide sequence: TGTGCCAGCAGCCCTTACCCAGACACTGAAGCTTTCTTT.